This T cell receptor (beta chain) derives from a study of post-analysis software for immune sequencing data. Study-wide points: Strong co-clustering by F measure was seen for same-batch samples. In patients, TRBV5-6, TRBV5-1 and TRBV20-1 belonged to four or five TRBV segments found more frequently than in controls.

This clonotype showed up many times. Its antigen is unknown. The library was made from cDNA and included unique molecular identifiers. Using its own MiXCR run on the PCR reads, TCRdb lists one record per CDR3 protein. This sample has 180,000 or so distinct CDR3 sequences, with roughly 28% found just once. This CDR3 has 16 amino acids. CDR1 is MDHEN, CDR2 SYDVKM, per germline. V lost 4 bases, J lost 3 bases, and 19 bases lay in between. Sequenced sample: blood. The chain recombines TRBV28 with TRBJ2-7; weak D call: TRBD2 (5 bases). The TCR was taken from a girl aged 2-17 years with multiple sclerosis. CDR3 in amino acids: CASSSGPKRNYYEQYF. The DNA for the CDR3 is TGTGCCAGCAGTTCTGGCCCCAAGCGGAACTACTACGAGCAGTACTTC. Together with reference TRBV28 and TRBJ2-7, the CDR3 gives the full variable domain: DVKVTQSSRYLVKRTGEKVFLECVQDMDHENMFWYRQDPGLGLRLIYFSYDVKMKEKGDIPEGYSVSREKKERFSLILESASTNQTSMYLCASSSGPKRNYYEQYFGPGTRLTVT.